The 10 T cell receptor beta chains below were found in one sample sequenced in a study of blood T cell repertoires in COVID-19. Clones were read by immunoSEQ multiplex PCR, and TCRdb kept only the in-frame ones, dropping some. The sample consists of about 140,000 clones, over 80% of them appearing once. Sequencing was done on a sample of peripheral blood. These receptors were collected from a man aged 55 to 69 with active or convalescent COVID-19.

The chain uses TRBV5-1 and TRBJ2-6; the match to TRBD1 covers 8 bases. CDR1 SGHRS and CDR2 YFSETQ come from the germline V gene. Germline trimming cut 5 bases from V and 0 bases from J; bases unmatched to any gene: 4. The CDR3 is made up of 16 amino acids. This CDR3 reads CASSWTGSSGANVLTF. The CDR3 DNA is TGCGCCAGCAGTTGGACAGGGAGCTCTGGGGCCAACGTCCTGACTTTC.

The rearrangement links TRBV5-5 to TRBJ2-6, with 7 bases aligning to TRBD1. Germline values: CDR1 SGHKS, CDR2 YYEKEE (reference sequence). V gave up 4 bases and J gave up 0 bases; unmatched junction bases: 4. This CDR3 has 16 amino acids. The CDR3 DNA reads TGTGCCAGCAGCCTACAGGGGAGCTCTGGGGCCAACGTCCTGACTTTC. As protein: CASSLQGSSGANVLTF.

The rearrangement links TRBV4-3 to TRBJ1-5, with TRBD1 as a possible D gene (5 bases). Deletions cut 4 bases from V and 7 bases from J, with 11 bases between. This CDR3 contains 13 residues. CDR1 is LGHNA and CDR2 is YSLEER in the germline V gene. As DNA, the CDR3 is TGCGCCAGCAGCCCGTCAGGGAACCAGCCCCAGCATTTT. Translating gives CASSPSGNQPQHF.

The chain combines TRBV28 with TRBJ1-6, with 8 bases aligning to TRBD1. Germline loops: CDR1 MDHEN, CDR2 SYDVKM. V lost 5 bases, J lost 10 bases, and 7 bases stayed unmatched. The CDR3 length is 14 residues. The CDR3 loop reads CASSMTGVVSPLHF. DNA for the CDR3: TGTGCCAGCAGTATGACAGGGGTAGTCTCACCCCTCCACTTT. Together with reference TRBV28 and TRBJ1-6, the CDR3 gives the full variable domain: DVKVTQSSRYLVKRTGEKVFLECVQDMDHENMFWYRQDPGLGLRLIYFSYDVKMKEKGDIPEGYSVSREKKERFSLILESASTNQTSMYLCASSMTGVVSPLHFGNGTRLTVT.

The genes are TRBV19 and TRBJ1-4, with a tentative D call TRBD1 (6 bases). Trimming left V 3 bases short and J 7 bases short, with 15 bases between. The CDR3 has 15 residues. Germline loops: CDR1 LNHDA, CDR2 SQIVND (reference sequence). CDR3 residues: CASSIRGPPSEKLFF. The CDR3 nucleotides are TGTGCCAGTAGTATCAGGGGACCTCCAAGTGAAAAACTGTTTTTT.

The V and J genes are TRBV6-1 and TRBJ2-7; D is perhaps TRBD1 (5 bases). CDR1 and CDR2 (germline): MNHNS, SASEGT. Trimming removed 2 bases from V and 0 bases from J, with 11 bases in between. The CDR3 loop spans 15 amino acids. The CDR3 loop reads CASSERGVNSYEQYF. The DNA of the CDR3 is TGTGCCAGCAGTGAAAGGGGCGTAAACTCCTACGAGCAGTACTTC.

V gene TRBV6-5 combines with J gene TRBJ2-3; 10 nucleotides match TRBD2. Germline V gene data show CDR1 as MNHEY and CDR2 as SVGAGI. The CDR3 runs to 15 residues. With 6 bases clipped from V and 1 base from J, the junction kept 4 bases outside the gene matches. CDR3 loop: CASRSGRVGTDTQYF. The DNA of the CDR3 is TGTGCCAGCAGAAGCGGGAGGGTAGGCACAGATACGCAGTATTTT.

The V call is TRBV4-1, the J call TRBJ2-5, with 10 bases identical to TRBD1. CDR1 MGHRA and CDR2 YSYEKL come from the germline V gene. V gave up 3 bases and J gave up 5 bases; unmatched junction bases: 6. The CDR3 totals 15 residues. CDR3 region: CASSQTDRGHETQYF. The CDR3 region has the DNA TGCGCCAGCAGCCAGACAGACAGGGGGCATGAGACCCAGTACTTC.

This chain joins TRBV4-1 and TRBJ1-2; tentatively, D is TRBD1 (6 bases). The V end lost 2 bases, the J end lost 3 bases, and 10 bases lay between the germline ends. CDR1 is MGHRA and CDR2 is YSYEKL in the germline V gene. The CDR3 spans 14 residues. CDR3 region: CASSQQGFDYGYTF. CDR3 bases: TGCGCCAGCAGCCAACAGGGGTTTGACTATGGCTACACCTTC.

CDR3 nucleotides: TGTGCCAGCAGCCCCCCCGGGAGCTCCTACAATGAGCAGTTCTTC. This sequence encodes CASSPPGSSYNEQFF. This chain links TRBV28 with TRBJ2-1; weak D call: TRBD2 (6 bases). The germline V gene has CDR1 MDHEN and CDR2 SYDVKM. V shed 6 bases and J shed 0 bases, with 12 bases lying between them. CDR3 length: 15 amino acids.